The clone carrying this TCR beta chain has a handful of counts. Its specificity is not known. TCRdb independently ran MiXCR on the reads; one entry per CDR3 protein. The sample includes about 740,000 distinct CDR3 sequences, about 40% of them seen just once. This record comes from a study of T cell repertoires in cytomegalovirus infection. Across the study: A matching HLA type, together with CMV infection, was signaled by public TCR beta signatures. Points from the study as a whole: The ex vivo response was dominated by HLA-C-restricted CMV-specific TCR beta clonotypes.

This CDR3 is 16 amino acids long. Trimming pared 8 bases from V and 2 bases from J, leaving 22 bases between. CDR1 is MNHEY and CDR2 is SVGAGI in the germline V gene. The receptor was derived from a human donor in good health (CMV status not recorded). Some clones in this sample may be carry-over from other donors' samples. The J gene is TRBJ2-7, the V gene TRBV6-5, with D possibly matching TRBD1 (6 bases). The sequencing input was PBMCs. The CDR3 loop reads CASQPWGQGDPYEQYF. CDR3 DNA sequence: TGTGCCAGCCAGCCTTGGGGGCAGGGTGACCCCTACGAGCAGTACTTC.